The clone carrying this TCR beta chain was detected a few times. The CDR3 runs 13 residues. Germline lookup yields CDR1 SGDLS and CDR2 YYNGEE. Trimming took off 3 bases at V and 2 bases at J, with 6 bases between the two ends. Every donor contributed about 10 milliliters of peripheral blood by blood draw. These data come from a study of blood T cells in healthy people across ages. A J-beta primer mix and a sample-barcoded 5' primer were used in a second PCR of about 6 to 12 cycles. TCRdb itself ran the 5' RACE reads through MiXCR, one entry per CDR3 protein. The table has roughly 800,000 distinct CDR3 sequences, 20% to 30% seen once. The same sample was also studied in work on T cells of mothers and their children. According to that study: Thymic selection shapes TCR recombination output similarly in related and unrelated pairs. None of the identified T cell clones proved to be persistent microchimeric clones.

The TCR originated in a boy aged 5-17 years in good health. The chain joins TRBV9 to TRBJ1-3; D not resolved. Source material: blood. The CDR3 DNA sequence: TGTGCCAGCAGCGGTGAGGCTGGAAACACCATATATTTT. It yields the protein CASSGEAGNTIYF.